A single sample is the source of the 19 T cell receptor beta chains below, sequenced in a study of T-cell reconstitution after alpha-beta-depleted transplantation in children. Unique molecular identifiers were incorporated when the TCRbeta library was constructed. MiXCR, run by TCRdb on the PCR reads, gives a single entry per CDR3 protein. In the table there are some 110,000 distinct CDR3 sequences, about 9.3% of which are singletons. Material: PBMCs, obtained before TCRalphabeta/CD19-depleted stem cell transplant. The receptors derive from a boy between 2 and 15 years old with acute lymphoblastic leukemia, due to receive a stem cell transplant.

The DNA of the CDR3 is TGTGCCAGCAACCCCGCAGGGGCAGGCCAACAAGAGACCCAGTACTTC. It specifies CASNPAGAGQQETQYF. The chain couples TRBV28 to TRBJ2-5; TRBD1 is a possible D gene (6 bases). Trimming shortened V by 7 bases and J by 2 bases, and 20 bases separated the two germline ends. Germline V gives CDR1 MDHEN, CDR2 SYDVKM. This CDR3 region has 16 residues. Combining the CDR3 with reference TRBV28 and TRBJ2-5 gives the whole variable domain DVKVTQSSRYLVKRTGEKVFLECVQDMDHENMFWYRQDPGLGLRLIYFSYDVKMKEKGDIPEGYSVSREKKERFSLILESASTNQTSMYLCASNPAGAGQQETQYFGPGTRLLVL.

This clonotype came up many times. The rearrangement joins TRBV5-6 to TRBJ2-3, with D possibly TRBD1 on 6 matching bases. Germline CDR1 SGHDT, CDR2 YYEEEE. This CDR3 region has 13 residues. Deletions cut 3 bases from V and 4 bases from J, with 9 bases between. The CDR3 DNA is TGTGCCAGCAGCTACTGGACAGCAGATACGCAGTATTTT. Residues: CASSYWTADTQYF.

The chain links TRBV13 to TRBJ1-5; possibly TRBD1 for D (5 bases). The CDR3 totals 15 residues. Trimming removed 0 bases at V and 4 bases at J, with 10 bases between. Looked up from germline, CDR1 is PRHDT and CDR2 is FYEKMQ (reference sequence). The CDR3 coding sequence is TGTGCCAGCAGCTTAGGCTGGGGCTCGAATCAGCCCCAGCATTTT. This encodes CASSLGWGSNQPQHF.

The sample holds a few counts of this clonotype. The V call is TRBV7-2, the J call TRBJ2-3; TRBD1 agrees at 7 bases. CDR1 is SGHTA and CDR2 is FQGNSA in the germline V gene. CDR3 size: 13 residues. The J segment lost 4 bases and the V segment lost 8 bases, leaving 6 bases of the junction unmatched. The CDR3: CASCRTGADTQYF. The CDR3 bases are TGTGCCAGCTGCCGCACAGGGGCAGATACGCAGTATTTT.

This clonotype was picked up a small number of times. The chain combines TRBV9 with TRBJ2-1; 9 bases map to TRBD2. Losses at the gene ends were 0 bases for V and 3 bases for J; bases not matched to a gene: 13. CDR1 SGDLS and CDR2 YYNGEE come from the germline V gene. CDR3 size: 19 residues. For the CDR3, the DNA is TGTGCCAGCAGCGTAGCCCCAACTAGCGGGTATAAACTCTACAATGAGCAGTTCTTC. This sequence encodes CASSVAPTSGYKLYNEQFF.

This clonotype has a handful of counts. The chain links TRBV29-1 to TRBJ1-2; 8 bases align to TRBD1. The CDR3 sequence is 13 residues long. CDR1 and CDR2 from the germline V gene are SQVTM and ANQGSEA. Trimming took 7 bases from V and 8 from J; bases not matched to a gene: 12. DNA for the CDR3: TGCAGCGCCTCGGACAGGGAAGGAGCGGGCTACACCTTC. Protein: CSASDREGAGYTF.

The V call is TRBV20-1, the J call TRBJ1-1; D possibly corresponds to TRBD1 (5 bases). CDR3 length: 13 residues. Trimming removed 8 bases at V and 5 bases at J, with 18 bases between. Germline V lookup: CDR1 DFQATT, CDR2 SNEGSKA (reference sequence). The CDR3 region is CSPLGRLGTEAFF. The CDR3 nucleotides are TGCAGTCCCCTGGGGCGTTTGGGTACTGAAGCTTTCTTT.

Many counts were recorded for this clonotype. The rearrangement uses TRBV6-5 and TRBJ2-5; D remains ambiguous. This CDR3 is 14 amino acids long. V was shortened by 3 bases and J by 1 base, with 9 bases between the two germline ends. Germline V gene data show CDR1 as MNHEY and CDR2 as SVGAGI. CDR3 sequence: CASSYRSPQETQYF. CDR3 nucleotide sequence: TGTGCCAGCAGTTATCGGTCACCCCAAGAGACCCAGTACTTC.

This clonotype was observed many times. J is TRBJ1-6 and V is TRBV3-1, with 8 bases lining up with TRBD1. CDR3 length: 16 residues. Trimming removed 5 bases from V and 11 bases from J; junction bases left unmatched: 14. Germline V gene data show CDR1 as LGHDT and CDR2 as YNNKEL (reference sequence). CDR3 in amino acids: CASSSGPGTGATPLHF. The CDR3 DNA sequence: TGTGCCAGCAGCTCGGGACCGGGGACAGGAGCAACACCCCTCCACTTT.

The rearrangement links TRBV20-1 to TRBJ1-5; D is perhaps TRBD1 (5 bases). Per germline, CDR1 DFQATT and CDR2 SNEGSKA (reference sequence). V gave up 0 bases and J gave up 7 bases, with 13 bases separating them. The CDR3 spans 14 residues. The CDR3 sequence: CSAREKPGDQPQHF. The CDR3 nucleotides read TGCAGTGCTAGAGAGAAACCCGGGGACCAGCCCCAGCATTTT.

V is TRBV24-1 and J is TRBJ2-1; D gene ambiguous. The CDR3 extends over 15 amino acids. The germline V gene encodes CDR1 KGHDR and CDR2 SFDVKD. The germline V and J ends were trimmed by 4 bases and 5 bases, with 14 bases remaining between them. CDR3 protein: CATSDPAGPNNEQFF. The CDR3 bases are TGTGCCACCAGTGACCCTGCCGGGCCTAACAATGAGCAGTTCTTC.

This clonotype was counted between two and nine times. The chain recombines TRBV2 with TRBJ2-2, with a tentative D call TRBD2 (6 bases). Germline values: CDR1 SNHLY, CDR2 FYNNEI. V lost 6 bases to trimming and J lost 5 bases, with 16 bases between them. The CDR3 length is 15 residues. The CDR3 spells CASRETSSGTGELFF. CDR3 in DNA: TGTGCCAGCAGGGAAACGAGTAGCGGAACCGGGGAGCTGTTTTTT.

V and J are TRBV6-1 and TRBJ2-1, with unresolved D. The CDR3 runs to 14 residues. Trimming shortened V by 6 bases and J by 5 bases, and 14 bases separated the two germline ends. Germline CDR1 reads MNHNS; CDR2 reads SASEGT. Here the CDR3 reads CASRDTLGNNEQFF. The DNA for the CDR3 is TGTGCCAGCAGAGACACCCTGGGCAACAATGAGCAGTTCTTC.

The rearrangement links TRBV5-4 to TRBJ2-6, with 8 bases that match TRBD1. The germline V gene has CDR1 SGHNT and CDR2 YYREEE (reference sequence). This CDR3 has 19 amino acids. V dropped 0 bases and J dropped 0; count of bases not matched to a gene: 8. The CDR3 sequence is CASSLGWGQVYSGANVLTF. The CDR3 nucleotides read TGTGCCAGCAGCTTGGGTTGGGGACAGGTTTACTCTGGGGCCAACGTCCTGACTTTC.

This clonotype came up many times. V and J are TRBV6-5 and TRBJ1-2; D remains unclear. V was pared by 5 bases and J by 5 bases, with 9 bases between. Germline loops: CDR1 MNHEY, CDR2 SVGAGI. This CDR3 has 12 residues. CDR3 in amino acids: CASSAGFYGYTF. The CDR3 nucleotides read TGTGCCAGCAGTGCGGGATTTTATGGCTACACCTTC.

This clonotype was observed at least ten times. The chain is built from TRBV5-1 and TRBJ2-3; the match to TRBD1 covers 8 bases. The trim removed 0 bases at V and 4 bases at J, leaving 4 bases unmatched. This CDR3 is 15 amino acids long. Germline V gives CDR1 SGHRS, CDR2 YFSETQ. The CDR3 region is CASSLAAGGADTQYF. DNA of the CDR3: TGCGCCAGCAGCTTGGCGGCAGGGGGCGCAGATACGCAGTATTTT.

This clonotype was found a few times. CDR3 nucleotide sequence: TGCAGTGCCCCTCACAGAGGCCGGCTAGAGACCCAGTACTTC. Its protein is CSAPHRGRLETQYF. This chain joins TRBV20-1 and TRBJ2-5; D remains unclear. The germline V gene encodes CDR1 DFQATT and CDR2 SNEGSKA (reference sequence). With 6 bases removed from V and 4 bases from J, the gap between germline ends came to 18 bases. The CDR3 totals 14 residues.

The chain has TRBV7-2 and TRBJ2-3, with no clear D. Germline V gene sequence: CDR1 SGHTA, CDR2 FQGNSA. CDR3 size: 16 residues. V lost 1 base, J lost 6 bases, and 17 bases lay in between. The CDR3 region has the DNA TGTGCCAGCAGCTTAGAGCAGGTCCGTAAGGCTGATACGCAGTATTTT. This sequence encodes CASSLEQVRKADTQYF.

The chain uses TRBV30 and TRBJ1-1, with D maybe TRBD1 (5 bases). There are 14 residues in the CDR3. The ends were cut back, 4 bases at V and 4 bases at J, with 16 bases in the middle. Germline V CDR1 and CDR2: GTSNPN, SVGIG (reference sequence). CDR3 region: CAWTGRGRGTEAFF. The CDR3, as DNA: TGTGCCTGGACTGGACGGGGCCGGGGCACTGAAGCTTTCTTT.